One and the same sample provided the 23 T cell receptor beta chains below, sequenced in a study of tumor-infiltrating lymphocytes in primary liver carcinoma. Each 20-30 mg portion of unsorted bulk tissue served as the source for co-extraction of RNA and DNA. A constant-region primer served to make TCR beta cDNA from roughly 500 ng total RNA. TCR beta libraries came from three nested multiplex PCR rounds using slightly modified ARM-PCR. Primers for the first two PCR rounds were TRBV1-TRBV30 forward primers and a C-beta reverse primer (about 9 cycles per round). Each CDR3 protein gets one entry after TCRdb re-called the multiplex PCR reads with MiXCR. The sample records 55,000 to 65,000 distinct CDR3 sequences, 70% to 85% being singletons. Sample: liver tumor tissue from sampling region 2. Subset denoted: tumor region T2, inferior pole. The receptor source for this set is a middle-aged man with primary liver carcinoma and hepatitis B virus infection.

In its sample, this clonotype was seen many times. This chain joins TRBV11-2 and TRBJ2-3; 8 nucleotides match TRBD1. The germline gives CDR1 SGHAT, CDR2 FQNNGV. With 0 bases clipped from V and 3 bases from J, the junction kept 8 bases outside the gene matches. CDR3 length: 17 amino acids. CDR3 coding DNA: TGTGCCAGCAGCTTAGAGCCCAGGGGGCGCGGGACAGATACGCAGTATTTT. This encodes CASSLEPRGRGTDTQYF. The full variable domain, in which reference TRBV11-2 and TRBJ2-3 provide the parts outside the CDR3, is EAGVAQSPRYKIIEKRQSVAFWCNPISGHATLYWYQQILGQGPKLLIQFQNNGVVDDSQLPKDRFSAERLKGVDSTLKIQPAKLEDSAVYLCASSLEPRGRGTDTQYFGPGTRLTVL.

In the case of this clonotype: Its ends do not fully match the called genes, so a read error is possible. The V gene is TRBV11-2, the J gene TRBJ2-1; D tentatively fits TRBD1 or TRBD2 (7 bases each). Germline assignment: CDR1 SGHAT and CDR2 FQNNGV. CDR3 length equals 15 residues. Here the CDR3 reads CTSSPQGEGLGDQFF. Here the CDR3 DNA reads TGTACCAGCAGCCCCCAGGGGGAGGGATTGGGTGACCAGTTCTTC.

A remark on this clonotype: Given a much more abundant clone one base away, this may be a read error. J is TRBJ2-1 and V is TRBV12-3 or TRBV12-4, with D perhaps matching TRBD1 or TRBD2 (7 bases each). This CDR3 has 13 residues. The CDR3 sequence is CACSQGGRDEQFF. The CDR3 bases are TGTGCCTGCAGCCAGGGGGGGAGGGATGAGCAGTTCTTC.

Notes on this clonotype: Germline is not matched at one junction end, which may reflect a read error. The V and J genes are TRBV12-3 or TRBV12-4 and TRBJ2-7; D is ambiguous. The CDR3 loop spans 14 amino acids. Written as DNA, the CDR3 is TGTGGCAGCAGTTATGCAAGTAGCTCTCGCGAGCAGTACTTC. This sequence encodes CGSSYASSSREQYF.

This clonotype was counted only a few times. The V call is TRBV29-1, the J call TRBJ2-5; D possibly matches TRBD1 or TRBD2 (5 bases each). V dropped 7 bases and J dropped 0 bases, with 9 bases sitting between them. CDR1 SQVTM and CDR2 ANQGSEA come from the germline V gene. This CDR3 comprises 12 residues. CDR3 coding DNA: TGCAGCGCCTGGGGGTACCAAGAGACCCAGTACTTC. Its translation is CSAWGYQETQYF.

Comment on this clonotype: An end of the junction differs from the germline gene, which may be a read error. This chain connects TRBV19 to TRBJ2-2, with D perhaps matching TRBD1 or TRBD2 (5 bases each). This CDR3 has 14 residues. Germline V gene data show CDR1 as LNHDA and CDR2 as SQIVND (reference sequence). The CDR3 region has the DNA TGTGCCAGTGGTATTTCTCCAGGGCCCGGGGAGCTGTTTTTC. As protein: CASGISPGPGELFF.

As regards this clonotype: One end of the junction is discordant with germline, which a read error may explain. The rearrangement links TRBV5-1 to TRBJ2-3; 8 positions agree with TRBD2. The CDR3 sequence is 16 residues long. Germline V gene sequence: CDR1 SGHRS, CDR2 YFSETQ. In DNA, the CDR3 is TGCGCCAGCAACTTGGGAGCGGGGGATCGGGGAGATACGCAGTACTTT. As protein: CASNLGAGDRGDTQYF.

This clonotype was seen many times. The chain links TRBV6-1 to TRBJ2-1; D is ambiguous. Germline CDR1 is MNHNS and CDR2 is SASEGT. The CDR3 is made up of 13 amino acids. V lost 7 bases and J lost 5, with 12 bases in between. DNA of the CDR3: TGTGCCAGCATGCTAAATCAACACAATGAGCAGTTCTTC. Residues: CASMLNQHNEQFF.

Points on this clonotype: At one end the junction does not follow the germline gene, possibly because of a read error. This chain joins TRBV11-2 and TRBJ2-7, with 12 bases identical to TRBD2. Per the germline V gene, CDR1 is SGHAT and CDR2 is FQNNGV. The CDR3 length is 16 residues. CDR3 amino acids: CVSSLALAGGLSEQYF. The CDR3 region has the DNA TGTGTCAGCAGCTTAGCTCTAGCGGGAGGGCTCTCCGAGCAGTATTTC.

Of note for this clonotype: One base away lies a much larger clone, so this may be a sequencing read error. The chain employs TRBV11-3 and TRBJ2-3; D is perhaps TRBD2 (6 bases). V was shortened by 5 bases and J by 6 bases, with 12 bases between the two germline ends. CDR1 and CDR2 (germline): SGHNT, YENEEA. The length of the CDR3 is 13 residues. The CDR3 DNA follows: TGTGCCAGCAGCGCGCGGGAAGGGGATACGCAGTATTTT. It codes for CASSAREGDTQYF.

Worth noting for this clonotype: Since a much larger clone is just one base distant, this may be a read error. It is likely a read error, because the conserved phenylalanine at the end of the CDR3 is missing. The genes are TRBV6-5 and TRBJ1-6; D is ambiguous. The CDR3 length is 13 residues. CDR1 is MNHEY and CDR2 is SVGAGI in the germline V gene. V shed 6 bases and J shed 7 bases, with 10 bases lying between them. The CDR3 DNA sequence: TGTGCCAGCAGCCCTAAGCCGAATTCACCCCTCCACTAT. Encoded protein: CASSPKPNSPLHY.

The sample holds many counts of this clonotype. The junction departs from germline at one end; a sequencing error may be responsible. The chain is built from TRBV10-3 and TRBJ2-1; 11 bases match TRBD2. The V gene's germline CDR1 is ENHRY and CDR2 SYGVKD. The CDR3 has 14 amino acids. The CDR3 DNA reads as TGTGCCAGCAGTAGCGGGAGGGCCAAAAATGAGCAGTTCTTC. It yields the protein CASSSGRAKNEQFF.

Concerning this clonotype: Lacking the conserved final phenylalanine or tryptophan, this CDR3 likely reflects a read error. This sequence joins TRBV29-1 and TRBJ1-1, with D possibly TRBD1 on 5 matching bases. The CDR3 is 12 residues long. Germline loops: CDR1 SQVTM, CDR2 ANQGSEA. CDR3 protein: CGVRWGATEAFY. The CDR3 DNA follows: TGCGGCGTTCGATGGGGCGCGACTGAAGCTTTCTAT.

Details on this clonotype: A read error is likely, as this CDR3 ends without the conserved phenylalanine or tryptophan. The J gene is TRBJ2-2, the V gene TRBV11-2, with D perhaps TRBD2 (5 bases). V lost 5 bases, J lost 5 bases, and 18 bases lay in between. The CDR3 has 16 amino acids. Germline values: CDR1 SGHAT, CDR2 FQNNGV. CDR3 coding DNA: TGTGCCAGCAGCCTACAGAGCGGTGATTTGACCGGGGAGCTGTTTTCT. Protein product: CASSLQSGDLTGELFS.

A word on this clonotype: At one end, the junction sequence differs from germline, possibly due to a read error. The V call is TRBV4-1, the J call TRBJ1-5; D remains ambiguous. CDR1 MGHRA and CDR2 YSYEKL come from the germline V gene. This CDR3 is built from 14 residues. The CDR3 coding sequence is TGCGCCAACAGCCAAGATACAGTCAATCAGCCCCAGCATTTT. This encodes CANSQDTVNQPQHF.

Regarding this clonotype: The junction and the germline gene differ at one end; a read error may be behind it. The chain uses TRBV6-6 and TRBJ1-6, with D perhaps matching TRBD1 (6 bases). The CDR3 consists of 15 residues. Germline-derived CDR1 and CDR2 are MNHNY and SVGAGI (reference sequence). CDR3: CAGSCGGSGESPLHF. DNA for the CDR3: TGTGCCGGCAGTTGCGGGGGCAGCGGTGAATCACCCCTCCACTTT.

Many counts were recorded for this clonotype. Germline is not matched at one junction end, which may reflect a read error. The gene calls are TRBV5-1 and TRBJ1-2; D gene uncertain. From germline, CDR1 is SGHRS and CDR2 YFSETQ. The CDR3 has 16 amino acids. The CDR3 protein is CASSLAPLENTYGYTF. The CDR3, as DNA: TGCGCCAGTAGCTTGGCGCCCCTTGAGAATACCTATGGCTACACCTTC. Full variable domain (rest looked up from reference TRBV5-1 and TRBJ1-2): KAGVTQTPRYLIKTRGQQVTLSCSPISGHRSVSWYQQTPGQGLQFLFEYFSETQRNKGNFPGRFSGRQFSNSRSEMNVSTLELGDSALYLCASSLAPLENTYGYTFGSGTRLTVV.

This clonotype was detected ten times or more. The CDR3 is CASSRGGLHYEQYF. The CDR3 nucleotides read TGTGCCAGCAGTCGGGGGGGACTACATTACGAGCAGTACTTC. This chain connects TRBV28 to TRBJ2-7; TRBD2 agrees at 8 bases. Germline trimming cut 5 bases from V and 4 bases from J; bases unmatched to any gene: 7. This CDR3 region has 14 residues. CDR1 MDHEN and CDR2 SYDVKM come from the germline V gene.

This clonotype was picked up one time. In this CDR3 the conserved last residue, phenylalanine or tryptophan, is missing, so a read error is likely. The chain joins TRBV11-2 to TRBJ2-2, with D uncertain. CDR1 is SGHAT and CDR2 is FQNNGV in the germline V gene. The CDR3 is made up of 18 amino acids. Written as DNA, the CDR3 is TGTGTCAGCATCATCACCGCTACATGGACGGTGGGGACCGGGGAGCTGTTTTCT. Encoded protein: CVSIITATWTVGTGELFS.

The chain employs TRBV28 and TRBJ2-7; D not certain. V dropped 4 bases and J dropped 0 bases, with 13 bases sitting between them. Germline assignment: CDR1 MDHEN and CDR2 SYDVKM. The CDR3 contains 15 residues. CDR3 in amino acids: CASSYATAFSYEQYF. CDR3 nucleotide sequence: TGTGCCAGCAGTTATGCCACAGCATTCTCCTACGAGCAGTACTTC.

With respect to this clonotype: An end of the junction differs from the germline gene, which may be a read error. The CDR3 loop reads CASSLTAGCSGESQYF. The CDR3 nucleotides read TGTGCCAGTAGCTTAACAGCAGGGTGCTCGGGGGAGTCCCAGTACTTC. V usage is TRBV11-2 and J usage is TRBJ2-5; perhaps TRBD2 as D (6 bases). The CDR3 runs to 16 residues. The germline V gene encodes CDR1 SGHAT and CDR2 FQNNGV. Combining the CDR3 with reference TRBV11-2 and TRBJ2-5 gives the whole variable domain EAGVAQSPRYKIIEKRQSVAFWCNPISGHATLYWYQQILGQGPKLLIQFQNNGVVDDSQLPKDRFSAERLKGVDSTLKIQPAKLEDSAVYLCASSLTAGCSGESQYFGPGTRLLVL.

A remark on this clonotype: One end of the junction varies from germline; a read error may be responsible. The chain couples TRBV7-7 to TRBJ2-5, with D uncertain. Germline V gene sequence: CDR1 SSHAT, CDR2 FNYEAQ (reference sequence). This CDR3 comprises 15 residues. The CDR3 bases are TGTGCTAGCAGCTTATCGGGCGGCCTCCAAGAGACCCAGTACTTC. Its protein is CASSLSGGLQETQYF.

Many counts were recorded for this clonotype. The J gene is TRBJ2-7, the V gene TRBV6-2 or TRBV6-3; D remains ambiguous. This CDR3 has 12 amino acids. V was shortened by 0 bases and J by 2 bases, with 2 bases between the two germline ends. The V gene's germline CDR1 is MNHEY and CDR2 SVGEGT. CDR3 sequence: CASSYSAYEQYF. DNA of the CDR3: TGTGCCAGCAGTTACTCCGCCTACGAGCAGTACTTC.